This T cell receptor (beta chain) was recovered during a study of shared clonotypes between healthy human individuals. Free of recent acute infections or vaccinations, the donors were healthy HIV-negative adults. All of the donors resided in Nashville, Tennessee, and each was a Caucasian adult. The V gene's germline CDR1 is SGHVS and CDR2 FNYEAQ. The CDR3 spans 17 residues. V shed 1 base and J 1 base; nucleotides not matched to a gene: 5. Here immunoSEQ multiplex PCR was the method, and the copy in TCRdb shows in-frame clones only, minus some. Among fewer than 2.5 million clones listed, 93% were seen once.

Input material: naive CD4+ T cells from PBMCs. Described subset: CD45RA+ positively selected. This clonotype was obtained from a man aged 18 to 35 in good health. Some clones in this sample may be carry-over from other donors' samples. J is TRBJ2-7 and V is TRBV7-6; TRBD2 matches 12 bases. The CDR3 DNA reads as TGTGCCAGCAGCTTAGGGGGACTAGCGGGCCGTTCCTACGAGCAGTACTTC. Translated: CASSLGGLAGRSYEQYF.